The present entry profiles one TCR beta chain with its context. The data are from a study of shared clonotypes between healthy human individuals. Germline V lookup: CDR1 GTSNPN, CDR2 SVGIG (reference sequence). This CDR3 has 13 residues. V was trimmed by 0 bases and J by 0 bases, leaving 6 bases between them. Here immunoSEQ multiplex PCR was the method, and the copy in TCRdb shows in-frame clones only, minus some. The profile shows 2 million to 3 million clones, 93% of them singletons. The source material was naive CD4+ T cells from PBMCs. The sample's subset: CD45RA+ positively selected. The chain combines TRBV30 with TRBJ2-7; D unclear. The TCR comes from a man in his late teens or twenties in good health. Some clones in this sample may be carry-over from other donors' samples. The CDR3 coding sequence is TGTGCCTGGAGTGTAGACACCTCCTACGAGCAGTACTTC. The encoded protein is CAWSVDTSYEQYF.